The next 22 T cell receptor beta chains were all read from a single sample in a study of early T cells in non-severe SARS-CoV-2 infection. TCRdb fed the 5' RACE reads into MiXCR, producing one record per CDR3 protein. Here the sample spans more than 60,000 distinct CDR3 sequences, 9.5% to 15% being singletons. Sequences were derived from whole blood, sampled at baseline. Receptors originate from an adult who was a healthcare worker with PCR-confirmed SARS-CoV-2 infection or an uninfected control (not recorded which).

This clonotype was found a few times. This CDR3 reads CASSRRLGTQYF. The CDR3 nucleotides are TGTGCCAGCAGCCGCCGTCTCGGGACGCAGTATTTT. The V call is TRBV6-2 or TRBV6-3, the J call TRBJ2-3; D gene unclear. Germline V gene lookup returns CDR1 MNHEY and CDR2 SVGEGT. The CDR3 is 12 amino acids. Trimming shortened V by 6 bases and J by 9 bases, and 13 bases separated the two germline ends.

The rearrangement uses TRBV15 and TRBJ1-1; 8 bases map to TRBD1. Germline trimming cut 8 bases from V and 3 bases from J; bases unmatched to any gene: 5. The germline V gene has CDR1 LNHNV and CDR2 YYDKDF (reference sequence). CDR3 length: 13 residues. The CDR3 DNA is TGTGCCACCCACAGACAGGGGCACACTGAAGCTTTCTTT. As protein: CATHRQGHTEAFF.

CDR3 region: CASMTGNYGYTF. The CDR3, as DNA: TGCGCCAGCATGACCGGCAACTATGGCTACACCTTC. This rearrangement joins TRBV10-2 to TRBJ1-2; D is ambiguous. Germline values: CDR1 WSHSY, CDR2 SAAADI. This CDR3 is 12 amino acids long. The V gene lost 7 bases and the J gene lost 2 bases, with 8 bases spanning the gap.

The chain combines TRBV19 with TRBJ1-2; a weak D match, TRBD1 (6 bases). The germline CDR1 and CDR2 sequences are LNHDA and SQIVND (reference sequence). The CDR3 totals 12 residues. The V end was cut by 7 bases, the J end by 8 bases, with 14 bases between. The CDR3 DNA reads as TGTGCCAGTACCCCAGGGGATAGGGGCTACACCTTC. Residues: CASTPGDRGYTF.

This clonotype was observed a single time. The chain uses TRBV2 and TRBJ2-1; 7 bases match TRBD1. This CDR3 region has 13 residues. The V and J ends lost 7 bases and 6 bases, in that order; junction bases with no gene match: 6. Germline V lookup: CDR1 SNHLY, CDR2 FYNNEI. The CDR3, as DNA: TGTGCCAGCACCATCGACAGGGTCAATGAGCAGTTCTTC. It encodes CASTIDRVNEQFF.

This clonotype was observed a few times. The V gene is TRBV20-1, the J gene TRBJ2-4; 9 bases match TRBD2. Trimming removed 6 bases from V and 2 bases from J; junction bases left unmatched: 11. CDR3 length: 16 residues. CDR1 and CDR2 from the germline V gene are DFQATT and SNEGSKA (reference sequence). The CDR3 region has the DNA TGCAGTGCCCAGCAAGCGGGGGGCTTGTCCAAAAACATTCAGTACTTC. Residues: CSAQQAGGLSKNIQYF.

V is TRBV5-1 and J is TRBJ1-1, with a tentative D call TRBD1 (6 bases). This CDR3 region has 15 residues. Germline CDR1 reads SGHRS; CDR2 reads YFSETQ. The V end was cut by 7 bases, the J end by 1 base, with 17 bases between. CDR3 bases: TGCGCCAGCTCCTCGGGGGGACAAGCGAACACTGAAGCTTTCTTT. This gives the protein CASSSGGQANTEAFF.

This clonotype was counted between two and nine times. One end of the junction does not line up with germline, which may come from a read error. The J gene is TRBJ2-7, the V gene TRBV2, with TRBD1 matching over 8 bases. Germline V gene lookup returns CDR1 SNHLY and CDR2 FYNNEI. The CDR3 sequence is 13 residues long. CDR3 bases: TGTGCCAGCACAAGACAGGGGTCCTCCGAGCAGTACTTC. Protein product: CASTRQGSSEQYF. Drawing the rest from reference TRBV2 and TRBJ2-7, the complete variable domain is EPEVTQTPSHQVTQMGQEVILRCVPISNHLYFYWYRQILGQKVEFLVSFYNNEISEKSEIFDDQFSVERPDGSNFTLKIRSTKLEDSAMYFCASTRQGSSEQYFGPGTRLTVT.

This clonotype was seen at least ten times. CDR3 nucleotides: TGTGCCAGCAGCTGGGAGGTTAGCTCCTACGAGCAGTACTTC. Protein: CASSWEVSSYEQYF. This chain uses TRBV7-2 with TRBJ2-7, with D maybe TRBD2 (6 bases). Germline assignment: CDR1 SGHTA and CDR2 FQGNSA. This CDR3 spans 14 amino acids. Trimming took 4 bases from V and 0 from J, leaving 10 bases between them. Filled out from reference TRBV7-2 and TRBJ2-7, the complete variable domain reads GAGVSQSPSNKVTEKGKDVELRCDPISGHTALYWYRQSLGQGLEFLIYFQGNSAPDKSGLPSDRFSAERTGGSVSTLTIQRTQQEDSAVYLCASSWEVSSYEQYFGPGTRLTVT.

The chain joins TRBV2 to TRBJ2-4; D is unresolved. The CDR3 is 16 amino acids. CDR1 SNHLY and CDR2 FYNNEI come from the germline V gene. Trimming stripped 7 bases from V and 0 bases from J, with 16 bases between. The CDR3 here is CASTDRWNRAKNIQYF. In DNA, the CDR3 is TGTGCCAGCACCGATCGGTGGAACAGAGCCAAAAACATTCAGTACTTC.

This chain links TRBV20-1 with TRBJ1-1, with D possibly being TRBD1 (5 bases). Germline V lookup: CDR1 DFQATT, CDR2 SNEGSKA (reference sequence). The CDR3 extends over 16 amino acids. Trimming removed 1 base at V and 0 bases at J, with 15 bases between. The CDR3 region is CSARAPPDTVNTEAFF. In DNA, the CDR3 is TGCAGTGCTAGAGCCCCCCCGGACACGGTGAACACTGAAGCTTTCTTT.

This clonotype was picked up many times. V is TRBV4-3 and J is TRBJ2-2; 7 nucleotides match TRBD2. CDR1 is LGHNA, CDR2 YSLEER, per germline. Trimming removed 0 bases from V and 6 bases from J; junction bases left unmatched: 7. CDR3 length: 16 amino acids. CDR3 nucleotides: TGCGCCAGCAGCCAAGATGGGACGGCGGGGGCCGGGGAGCTGTTTTTT. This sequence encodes CASSQDGTAGAGELFF.

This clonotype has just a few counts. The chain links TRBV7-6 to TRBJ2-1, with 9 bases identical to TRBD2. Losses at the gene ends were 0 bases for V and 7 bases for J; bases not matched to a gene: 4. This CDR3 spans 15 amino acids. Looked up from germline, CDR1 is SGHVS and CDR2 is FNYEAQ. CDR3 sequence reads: CASSLAGGGANEQFF. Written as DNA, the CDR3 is TGTGCCAGCAGCTTAGCGGGCGGGGGGGCGAATGAGCAGTTCTTC. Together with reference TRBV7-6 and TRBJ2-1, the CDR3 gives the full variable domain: GAGVSQSPRYKVTKRGQDVALRCDPISGHVSLYWYRQALGQGPEFLTYFNYEAQQDKSGLPNDRFSAERPEGSISTLTIQRTEQRDSAMYRCASSLAGGGANEQFFGPGTRLTVL.

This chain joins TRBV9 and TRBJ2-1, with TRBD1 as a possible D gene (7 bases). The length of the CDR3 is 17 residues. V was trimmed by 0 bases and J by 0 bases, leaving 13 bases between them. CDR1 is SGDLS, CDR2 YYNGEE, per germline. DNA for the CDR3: TGTGCCAGCAGCGTAGCGCAGGGGGGAAGCTCCTACAATGAGCAGTTCTTC. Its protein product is CASSVAQGGSSYNEQFF.

The CDR3 here is CASSLGNSFNYGYTF. The CDR3 DNA reads TGTGCCAGCAGCTTGGGGAACTCCTTTAACTATGGCTACACCTTC. V is TRBV5-5 and J is TRBJ1-2, with D hard to call. Germline V gene sequence: CDR1 SGHKS, CDR2 YYEKEE (reference sequence). V was pared by 0 bases and J by 1 base, with 10 bases between. This CDR3 region has 15 residues.

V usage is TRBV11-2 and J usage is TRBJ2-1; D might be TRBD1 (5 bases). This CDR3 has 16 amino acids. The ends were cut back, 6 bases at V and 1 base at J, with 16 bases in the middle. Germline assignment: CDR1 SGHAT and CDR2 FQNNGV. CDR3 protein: CASRPTDRNSYNEQFF. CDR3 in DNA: TGTGCCAGCAGGCCCACAGACAGAAATTCCTACAATGAGCAGTTCTTC.

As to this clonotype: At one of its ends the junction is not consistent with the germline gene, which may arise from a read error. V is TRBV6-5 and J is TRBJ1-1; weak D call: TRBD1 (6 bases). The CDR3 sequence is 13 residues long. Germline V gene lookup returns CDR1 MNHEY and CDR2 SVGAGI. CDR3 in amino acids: CASHRGGNNEAFF. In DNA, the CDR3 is TGTGCCAGCCACAGAGGGGGGAACAATGAAGCTTTCTTT.

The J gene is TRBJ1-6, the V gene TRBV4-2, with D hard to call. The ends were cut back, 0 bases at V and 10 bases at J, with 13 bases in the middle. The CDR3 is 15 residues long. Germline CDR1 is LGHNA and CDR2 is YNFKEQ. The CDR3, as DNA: TGTGCCAGCAGCCAAGAGAGGAGTCAGCCATCACCCCTCCACTTT. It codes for CASSQERSQPSPLHF.

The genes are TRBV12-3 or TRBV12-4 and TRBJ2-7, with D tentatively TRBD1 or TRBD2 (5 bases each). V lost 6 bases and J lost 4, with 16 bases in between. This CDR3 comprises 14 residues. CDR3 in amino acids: CASSPSGWGYEQYF. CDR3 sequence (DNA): TGTGCCAGCAGCCCGTCCGGGTGGGGGTACGAGCAGTACTTC.

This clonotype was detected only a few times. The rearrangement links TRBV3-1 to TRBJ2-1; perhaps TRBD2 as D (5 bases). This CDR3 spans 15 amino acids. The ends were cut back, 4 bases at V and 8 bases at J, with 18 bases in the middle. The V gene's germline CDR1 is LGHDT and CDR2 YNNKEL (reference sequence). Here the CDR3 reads CASSRHGLSFHEQFF. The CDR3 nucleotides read TGTGCCAGCAGCCGACATGGACTTAGTTTTCATGAGCAGTTCTTC.

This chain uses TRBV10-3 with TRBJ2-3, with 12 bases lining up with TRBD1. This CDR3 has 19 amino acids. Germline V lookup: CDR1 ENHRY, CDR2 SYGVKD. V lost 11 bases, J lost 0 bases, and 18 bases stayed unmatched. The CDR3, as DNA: TGTGCCGTCGGGACAGGGGGCACTAGCGGCTTCCCTAGCACAGATACGCAGTATTTT. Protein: CAVGTGGTSGFPSTDTQYF.

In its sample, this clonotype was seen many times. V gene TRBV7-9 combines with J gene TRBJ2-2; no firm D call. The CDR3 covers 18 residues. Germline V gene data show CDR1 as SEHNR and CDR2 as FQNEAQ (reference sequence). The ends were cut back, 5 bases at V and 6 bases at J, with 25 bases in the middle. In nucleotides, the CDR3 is TGTGCCAGCAGCCCAGCCTCTAGGGTCGGAAGCCGGGCCGGGGAGCTGTTTTTT. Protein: CASSPASRVGSRAGELFF.